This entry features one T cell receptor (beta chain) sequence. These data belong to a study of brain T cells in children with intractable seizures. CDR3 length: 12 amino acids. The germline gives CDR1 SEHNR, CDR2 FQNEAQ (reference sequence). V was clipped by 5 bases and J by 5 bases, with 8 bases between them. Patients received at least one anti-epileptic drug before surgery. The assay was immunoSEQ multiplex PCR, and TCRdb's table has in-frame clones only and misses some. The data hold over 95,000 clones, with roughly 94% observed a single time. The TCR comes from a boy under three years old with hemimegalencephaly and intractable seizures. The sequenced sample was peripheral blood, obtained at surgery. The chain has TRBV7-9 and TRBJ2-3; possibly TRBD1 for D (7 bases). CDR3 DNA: TGTGCCAGCAGCCAGGGGGGAGATACGCAGTATTTT. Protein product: CASSQGGDTQYF.